This record concerns one T cell receptor (beta chain) sequence. Its antigen is still unknown. This entry belongs to a study of cytomegalovirus exposure and HLA in healthy donors. Regarding the study as a whole: Accurate predictions that matched the HLA-A and HLA-B alleles of most subjects were reportedly made from TCR beta sequences.

This CDR3 is built from 13 residues. Trimming took 3 bases from V and 3 from J, leaving 9 bases between them. From germline, CDR1 is LNHNV and CDR2 YYDKDF (reference sequence). A multiplex PCR was run with 60 Vbeta primers and 13 Jbeta primers. Sequenced by immunoSEQ multiplex PCR; TCRdb stores in-frame clones only, minus some. This sample has roughly 130,000 clones, with just over 70% found just once. J is TRBJ2-7 and V is TRBV15, with a weak D call TRBD1 (5 bases). This clonotype was sampled from an older woman in good health and CMV-seropositive. The sample consisted of PBMCs. The CDR3 DNA sequence: TGTGCCACCAGCAGTTTAGACAGCTACGAGCAGTACTTC. This encodes CATSSLDSYEQYF.